A single sample gave rise to the 22 T cell receptor beta chains below, sequenced in a study of OX40 agonist ivuxolimab in advanced cancers. The protocol was immunoSEQ multiplex PCR, while the TCRdb copy is restricted to in-frame clones and leaves out a portion. The sample lists about 8,900 clones, roughly nine tenths seen once, with around 13% in the top ten. Sequenced material: CD4+ or CD8+ T cells sorted from blood, taken in a trial of the OX40 agonist ivuxolimab. The receptors were gathered from an adult with an advanced solid tumor such as melanoma, head and neck, liver or kidney cancer.

The chain is built from TRBV6-5 and TRBJ1-6; D is undetermined. Trimming stripped 0 bases from V and 8 bases from J, with 5 bases between. CDR3 length: 13 amino acids. Germline V CDR1 and CDR2: MNHEY, SVGAGI. This CDR3 reads CASSYSQDSPLHF. As DNA, the CDR3 is TGTGCCAGCAGTTACTCGCAGGATTCACCCCTCCACTTT.

This chain links TRBV20-1 with TRBJ2-7; D is undetermined. Germline loops: CDR1 DFQATT, CDR2 SNEGSKA (reference sequence). The CDR3 is 11 amino acids. Trimming removed 1 base from V and 1 base from J, with 2 bases in between. The CDR3 loop reads CSARGSYEQYF. CDR3 DNA: TGCAGTGCTAGAGGATCCTACGAGCAGTACTTC.

The chain is built from TRBV15 and TRBJ1-3; D remains ambiguous. The CDR3 has 18 residues. The V end lost 3 bases, the J end lost 0 bases, and 18 bases lay between the germline ends. Germline V lookup: CDR1 LNHNV, CDR2 YYDKDF (reference sequence). CDR3 region: CATSSDRNAWLSGNTIYF. The CDR3 DNA is TGTGCCACCAGCAGTGACCGAAACGCTTGGCTCTCTGGAAACACCATATATTTT.

The V gene is TRBV19, the J gene TRBJ1-5; 8 bases line up with TRBD1. The V gene end was trimmed by 5 bases and the J gene end by 0 bases; junction bases not matched to a gene: 6. Germline CDR1 LNHDA, CDR2 SQIVND (reference sequence). There are 16 residues in the CDR3. CDR3 bases: TGTGCCAGTAGTCTCCGGACAGGGACTAGCAATCAGCCCCAGCATTTT. Encoded protein: CASSLRTGTSNQPQHF.

Comment on this clone: Other DNA sequences from this sample encode an identical CDR3 as well. The genes are TRBV27 and TRBJ2-2; D gene ambiguous. Trimming cost V 8 bases and J 0 bases, with 28 bases left between them. The length of the CDR3 is 20 residues. In germline, CDR1 is MNHEY, CDR2 SMNVEV (reference sequence). CDR3 residues: CASPPYGVSQRRANTGELFF. The CDR3 region has the DNA TGTGCCAGCCCCCCCTATGGGGTATCTCAAAGGCGCGCGAACACCGGGGAGCTGTTTTTT.

The rearrangement uses TRBV7-9 and TRBJ2-2; 9 nucleotides line up with TRBD1. Trimming took 1 base from V and 5 from J; bases not matched to a gene: 11. Germline V gene data show CDR1 as SEHNR and CDR2 as FQNEAQ (reference sequence). The CDR3 extends over 18 amino acids. The CDR3 nucleotides are TGTGCCAGCAGCTTAGGCGACCCCGGGACAGGGAAAACCGGGGAGCTGTTTTTT. Translated, it gives CASSLGDPGTGKTGELFF.

V and J are TRBV19 and TRBJ2-1, with 10 bases fitting TRBD2. V trimming: 3 bases; J trimming: 8 bases; junction bases outside the gene matches: 10. CDR3 size: 16 residues. The germline V gene has CDR1 LNHDA and CDR2 SQIVND (reference sequence). The CDR3 protein is CASSMAAGGPPDEQFF. CDR3 in DNA: TGTGCCAGTAGTATGGCAGCGGGAGGGCCTCCGGATGAGCAGTTCTTC.

The gene calls are TRBV5-1 and TRBJ2-3, with D perhaps TRBD2 (6 bases). V lost 2 bases and J 5 bases, leaving 12 bases between the germline ends. From germline, CDR1 is SGHRS and CDR2 YFSETQ. The CDR3 has 14 amino acids. The CDR3 region is CASSFGRTGDTQYF. The DNA for the CDR3 is TGCGCCAGCAGCTTTGGGAGGACCGGAGATACGCAGTATTTT.

The rearrangement joins TRBV6-1 to TRBJ1-1; 7 bases line up with TRBD1. Germline values: CDR1 MNHNS, CDR2 SASEGT. The CDR3 is 14 amino acids. Losses at the gene ends were 7 bases for V and 4 bases for J; bases not matched to a gene: 9. The CDR3 protein is CASTGAGGGTEAFF. Written as DNA, the CDR3 is TGTGCCAGCACCGGAGCAGGGGGGGGCACTGAAGCTTTCTTT.

This chain links TRBV5-8 with TRBJ2-1; 8 bases fit TRBD2. Germline V CDR1 and CDR2: SGHTS, YDEGEE. The CDR3 extends over 16 amino acids. The ends lost 3 bases at V and 7 bases at J; junction bases unmatched: 12. The CDR3 region is CASSSATGTSGNEQFF. DNA for the CDR3: TGTGCCAGCAGCTCTGCTACCGGGACTAGTGGTAATGAGCAGTTCTTC.

The V gene is TRBV18, the J gene TRBJ1-1; no clear D gene. Germline V gene sequence: CDR1 KGHSH, CDR2 LQKENI. This CDR3 contains 11 residues. V was trimmed by 3 bases and J by 11 bases, leaving 10 bases between them. CDR3 in DNA: TGTGCCAGCTCACCGGGTGATGGGGCTTTCTTT. This sequence encodes CASSPGDGAFF.

The J gene is TRBJ1-5, the V gene TRBV7-9, with a weak D call TRBD1 (6 bases). Trimming pared 1 base from V and 9 bases from J, leaving 16 bases between. Germline V gives CDR1 SEHNR, CDR2 FQNEAQ (reference sequence). The CDR3 has 15 residues. The CDR3 region is CASSLVAQGNGPQHF. The CDR3 DNA is TGTGCCAGCAGCTTAGTTGCCCAGGGGAACGGGCCCCAGCATTTT.

The chain combines TRBV28 with TRBJ2-3; 12 nucleotides match TRBD2. In germline, CDR1 is MDHEN, CDR2 SYDVKM. The CDR3 loop spans 17 amino acids. J was trimmed by 0 bases and V by 1 base; bases with no gene match: 2. For the CDR3, the DNA is TGTGCCAGCAGTTTATCTGGGACTAGCGGGAGCACAGATACGCAGTATTTT. It encodes CASSLSGTSGSTDTQYF.

The chain has TRBV2 and TRBJ2-4; the match to TRBD1 covers 8 bases. This CDR3 has 18 residues. J gave up 3 bases and V 0 bases, and 10 bases lay outside the gene matches. Germline assignment: CDR1 SNHLY and CDR2 FYNNEI. In DNA, the CDR3 is TGTGCCAGCAGTGAAGCACCAGGCAGGGGGCTTGGCAAAAACATTCAGTACTTC. It yields the protein CASSEAPGRGLGKNIQYF.

V is TRBV28 and J is TRBJ2-5; 11 bases fit TRBD2. The CDR3 covers 15 residues. V was clipped by 5 bases and J by 5 bases; unmatched bases: 7. CDR1 is MDHEN, CDR2 SYDVKM, per germline. The CDR3 spells CASSPPGLAEETQYF. CDR3 DNA sequence: TGTGCCAGCAGTCCTCCGGGACTAGCGGAGGAGACCCAGTACTTC.

The chain couples TRBV28 to TRBJ1-4; D is unresolved. Germline CDR1 is MDHEN and CDR2 is SYDVKM. The CDR3 runs 12 residues. With 6 bases removed from V and 4 bases from J, the gap between germline ends came to 6 bases. The DNA of the CDR3 is TGTGCCAGCAGCGGCGATAATGAAAAACTGTTTTTT. Amino acids: CASSGDNEKLFF.

The chain carries TRBV19 and TRBJ1-2, with D possibly being TRBD1 (5 bases). The CDR3 is 12 amino acids. Looked up from germline, CDR1 is LNHDA and CDR2 is SQIVND (reference sequence). Trimming stripped 3 bases from V and 7 bases from J, with 9 bases between. The CDR3 DNA reads TGTGCCAGTAGTATTGGCGGGGCTGGCTACACCTTC. This sequence encodes CASSIGGAGYTF.

This chain connects TRBV29-1 to TRBJ2-7, with 8 bases matching TRBD2. The CDR3 totals 16 residues. V shed 4 bases, J shed 7 bases, and the junction held 18 bases outside the gene matches. The V gene's germline CDR1 is SQVTM and CDR2 ANQGSEA. As DNA, the CDR3 is TGCAGCGTTGGGGGGGCCGCCCAGGGAGCGGGAGATGAGCAGTACTTC. Translation: CSVGGAAQGAGDEQYF.

This chain links TRBV7-8 with TRBJ2-1, with D perhaps matching TRBD1 (5 bases). Germline loops: CDR1 SGHVS, CDR2 FQNEAQ. This CDR3 has 13 amino acids. The V gene lost 1 base and the J gene lost 9 bases, with 10 bases spanning the gap. CDR3 nucleotides: TGTGCCAGCAGCTTAGACAGCCAGGGTGAGCAGTTCTTC. This codes for CASSLDSQGEQFF.

V usage is TRBV6-5 and J usage is TRBJ1-2; 7 nucleotides agree with TRBD1. Germline loops: CDR1 MNHEY, CDR2 SVGAGI. The trim removed 7 bases at V and 5 bases at J, leaving 7 bases unmatched. This CDR3 is built from 13 residues. This chain's CDR3 is CASTRQGSYGYTF. The CDR3 DNA is TGTGCCAGCACAAGACAGGGATCATATGGCTACACCTTC.

This clone was observed a handful of times. The sample contains more than one DNA sequence encoding this CDR3. The V and J genes are TRBV28 and TRBJ1-5; TRBD1 matches at 7 bases. This CDR3 is 14 amino acids long. The germline gives CDR1 MDHEN, CDR2 SYDVKM. Trimming removed 5 bases from V and 3 bases from J; junction bases left unmatched: 4. The DNA for the CDR3 is TGTGCCAGCAGTCGGGACAGAACCAATCAGCCCCAGCATTTT. It yields the protein CASSRDRTNQPQHF. Using reference TRBV28 and TRBJ1-5 for the parts outside the CDR3, the full variable domain is DVKVTQSSRYLVKRTGEKVFLECVQDMDHENMFWYRQDPGLGLRLIYFSYDVKMKEKGDIPEGYSVSREKKERFSLILESASTNQTSMYLCASSRDRTNQPQHFGDGTRLSIL.

This chain links TRBV18 with TRBJ1-1; D is perhaps TRBD1 (5 bases). Trimming stripped 0 bases from V and 1 base from J, with 15 bases between. This CDR3 has 17 residues. Germline V gene sequence: CDR1 KGHSH, CDR2 LQKENI. In DNA form, the CDR3 reads TGTGCCAGCTCACCACCGGGGACGATAGCGGGGAACACTGAAGCTTTCTTT. Amino acid sequence: CASSPPGTIAGNTEAFF.